Following are 30 T cell receptor beta chains from one sample sequenced in a study of Graves' ophthalmopathy and Graves' hyperthyroidism. The sequenced template was RNA, covering the TCR beta CDR3 region. Scientists carried out first-round RT-PCR using HTBI primers and then a second-round multiplex PCR. TCRdb re-called the multiplex PCR reads through MiXCR, storing one row per CDR3 protein. This sample yields 200,000 to 250,000 distinct CDR3 sequences, of which roughly a fifth are seen a single time; around 40% belongs to the top ten. Specimen: peripheral blood. The receptor set was obtained from a woman between 50 and 59 years old with Graves' ophthalmopathy.

In its sample, this clonotype was seen many times. Here the CDR3 reads CASSPGQGASYEQYF. The CDR3 DNA is TGTGCCAGCAGCCCAGGACAGGGGGCCTCCTACGAGCAGTACTTC. The V and J genes are TRBV6-5 and TRBJ2-7; 11 bases align to TRBD1. Germline V gives CDR1 MNHEY, CDR2 SVGAGI. The CDR3 has 15 residues. The V gene end was trimmed by 6 bases and the J gene end by 0 bases; junction bases not matched to a gene: 4.

This clonotype was observed at least ten times. V and J are TRBV28 and TRBJ2-5; possibly TRBD1 or TRBD2 for D (7 bases each). In germline, CDR1 is MDHEN, CDR2 SYDVKM. V was cut by 3 bases and J by 4 bases, with 18 bases left in between. The CDR3 consists of 16 residues. DNA for the CDR3: TGTGCCAGCAGTTTTAAGGAACAGGGGAGGGGAGAGACCCAGTACTTC. Residues: CASSFKEQGRGETQYF.

This clonotype was counted a single time. V is TRBV20-1 and J is TRBJ1-5; possibly TRBD1 for D (5 bases). Looked up from germline, CDR1 is DFQATT and CDR2 is SNEGSKA (reference sequence). CDR3 length: 16 residues. The V and J ends lost 5 bases and 0 bases respectively, with 17 bases between them. CDR3 nucleotide sequence: TGCAGTGCTCGCAGGAACCAGAGGGGTAGCAATCAGCCCCAGCATTTT. This translates into CSARRNQRGSNQPQHF.

The rearrangement joins TRBV20-1 to TRBJ2-5; 9 bases line up with TRBD2. J gave up 2 bases and V 5 bases, and 9 bases lay outside the gene matches. The CDR3 length is 15 residues. Germline V gives CDR1 DFQATT, CDR2 SNEGSKA (reference sequence). CDR3 nucleotides: TGCAGTGCTGGGTACCCGGGACTAGCACAAGAGACCCAGTACTTC. This sequence encodes CSAGYPGLAQETQYF.

The gene calls are TRBV2 and TRBJ1-5; D is unresolved. The V gene's germline CDR1 is SNHLY and CDR2 FYNNEI. The length of the CDR3 is 12 residues. Trimming cost V 7 bases and J 7 bases, with 11 bases left between them. CDR3 sequence reads: CASNIPPQPQHF. The CDR3 DNA sequence: TGTGCCAGCAACATACCTCCCCAGCCCCAGCATTTT.

In its sample, this clonotype was seen many times. The rearrangement links TRBV28 to TRBJ1-1; D may be TRBD1 (6 bases). This CDR3 comprises 14 residues. V shed 5 bases and J shed 3 bases, with 13 bases lying between them. The germline CDR1 and CDR2 sequences are MDHEN and SYDVKM. The CDR3 DNA is TGTGCCAGCAGTCCCCGGACAGACTACACTGAAGCTTTCTTT. It specifies CASSPRTDYTEAFF.

This clonotype has at least ten counts. The chain links TRBV24-1 to TRBJ1-1, with a possible D match to TRBD1 (6 bases). This CDR3 region has 14 residues. CDR1 is KGHDR, CDR2 SFDVKD, per germline. Trimming shortened V by 4 bases and J by 3 bases, and 11 bases separated the two germline ends. For the CDR3, the DNA is TGTGCCACCAGTGACAGGGGTACTGACACTGAAGCTTTCTTT. As protein: CATSDRGTDTEAFF.

A remark on this clonotype: A much larger clone sits a single nucleotide away, making a read error possible. The chain employs TRBV24-1 and TRBJ1-5, with a weak D call TRBD1 (5 bases). The V and J ends lost 4 bases and 4 bases respectively, with 16 bases between them. Germline V CDR1 and CDR2: KGHDR, SFDVKD. The CDR3 consists of 16 residues. CDR3 sequence reads: CATSEPWGGSNQPQHF. For the CDR3, the DNA is TGTGCCACCAGTGAGCCATGGGGGGGTTCTAATCAGCCCCAGCATTTT.

This clonotype was seen repeatedly, ten times or more. The rearrangement links TRBV6-1 to TRBJ1-5; tentatively, D is TRBD1 (5 bases). V shed 6 bases and J shed 4 bases, with 10 bases lying between them. Germline V gene data show CDR1 as MNHNS and CDR2 as SASEGT. The CDR3 runs 13 residues. CDR3 amino acids: CASSDSKNQPQHF. CDR3 DNA: TGTGCCAGCAGCGACAGCAAGAATCAGCCCCAGCATTTT.

Note on this clonotype: This may come from a read error, since a much larger clone is one base off. The chain combines TRBV5-6 with TRBJ1-6; D possibly corresponds to TRBD1 (5 bases). The CDR3 sequence is 13 residues long. The germline V gene encodes CDR1 SGHDT and CDR2 YYEEEE. CDR3 region: CASILGREGRLHF. The CDR3, as DNA: TGTGCCAGCATCTTGGGCAGGGAAGGTCGCCTCCACTTT.

The chain links TRBV5-1 to TRBJ2-7; 12 nucleotides align to TRBD1. Germline loops: CDR1 SGHRS, CDR2 YFSETQ. This CDR3 has 16 amino acids. The trim removed 4 bases at V and 3 bases at J, leaving 8 bases unmatched. The CDR3 spells CASSAAGQGALYEQYF. The CDR3, as DNA: TGCGCCAGCAGCGCCGCGGGACAGGGGGCTCTCTACGAGCAGTACTTC.

This clonotype appeared many times. The V and J genes are TRBV6-1 and TRBJ2-7; D unclear. This CDR3 region has 11 residues. V was trimmed by 6 bases and J by 7 bases, leaving 10 bases between them. Germline assignment: CDR1 MNHNS and CDR2 SASEGT. CDR3 amino acids: CASRDIGEQYF. The CDR3 DNA is TGTGCCAGCAGAGACATAGGGGAGCAGTACTTC.

This clonotype has more than one count but fewer than ten. The V gene is TRBV11-2, the J gene TRBJ1-1; 7 positions agree with TRBD1. This CDR3 region has 12 residues. Germline V gives CDR1 SGHAT, CDR2 FQNNGV. J gave up 10 bases and V 4 bases, and 6 bases lay outside the gene matches. The CDR3 bases are TGTGCCAGCAGCTCGCTACAGGGGACAGCTTTCTTT. Its translation: CASSSLQGTAFF.

This clonotype was seen many times. V is TRBV9 and J is TRBJ2-7; no firm D call. The CDR3 is 13 residues long. Germline CDR1 is SGDLS and CDR2 is YYNGEE. Trimming pared 4 bases from V and 7 bases from J, leaving 15 bases between. CDR3 protein: CASSPHDLGEQYF. The CDR3 DNA follows: TGTGCCAGCAGCCCACACGATCTGGGGGAGCAGTACTTC.

The chain couples TRBV24-1 to TRBJ2-7, with D possibly being TRBD2 (6 bases). The CDR3 runs 14 residues. The germline V gene encodes CDR1 KGHDR and CDR2 SFDVKD. Between the trimmed V and J ends, which lost 6 bases and 2 bases, there was a span of 13 bases. The CDR3 DNA follows: TGTGCCACCAGTAGCGAGGACTACCCCTACGAGCAGTACTTC. This sequence encodes CATSSEDYPYEQYF.

This clonotype has a count of ten or more. The chain couples TRBV7-2 to TRBJ1-3; no clear D gene. Germline V CDR1 and CDR2: SGHTA, FQGNSA. V dropped 4 bases and J dropped 1 base, with 5 bases sitting between them. The CDR3 has 13 amino acids. This CDR3 is CASSYGSGNTIYF. Written as DNA, the CDR3 is TGTGCCAGCAGCTATGGGTCTGGAAACACCATATATTTT.

This clonotype was detected ten times or more. The chain has TRBV20-1 and TRBJ2-5; D gene ambiguous. The length of the CDR3 is 11 residues. V lost 4 bases and J 5 bases, leaving 8 bases between the germline ends. CDR1 is DFQATT and CDR2 is SNEGSKA in the germline V gene (reference sequence). The CDR3 coding sequence is TGCAGTGCTATGATTTGGGAGACCCAGTACTTC. Translated: CSAMIWETQYF.

This clonotype was seen at least ten times. This chain links TRBV5-1 with TRBJ1-1; D gene unclear. CDR3 length: 12 amino acids. The V end was cut by 1 base, the J end by 9 bases, with 10 bases between. The germline V gene has CDR1 SGHRS and CDR2 YFSETQ. In DNA form, the CDR3 reads TGCGCCAGCAGCTTGCCGGATTTGAAAGCTTTCTTT. Its translation: CASSLPDLKAFF.

Only a few counts were recorded for this clonotype. The chain uses TRBV10-2 and TRBJ2-5; perhaps D is TRBD1 or TRBD2 (7 bases each). This CDR3 contains 14 residues. CDR1 is WSHSY, CDR2 SAAADI, per germline. The V and J ends lost 5 bases and 4 bases respectively, with 14 bases between them. In DNA, the CDR3 is TGCGCCAGCAGTATCCAGGGGGGGGGAGAGACCCAGTACTTC. Amino acid sequence: CASSIQGGGETQYF.

There are many counts of this clonotype. This chain links TRBV7-2 with TRBJ1-1, with a possible D match to TRBD1 (5 bases). The CDR3 runs to 13 residues. The germline CDR1 and CDR2 sequences are SGHTA and FQGNSA. V lost 5 bases, J lost 4 bases, and 11 bases lay in between. The DNA for the CDR3 is TGTGCCAGCAGCACGGTGGGGGGCACTGAAGCTTTCTTT. Translated: CASSTVGGTEAFF.

This clonotype was recorded at least ten times. J is TRBJ2-7 and V is TRBV19; 8 nucleotides agree with TRBD1. The CDR3 extends over 16 amino acids. Germline CDR1 LNHDA, CDR2 SQIVND (reference sequence). V was clipped by 5 bases and J by 0 bases; unmatched bases: 9. The CDR3 nucleotides are TGTGCCAGTAGTCCCCGGGACAGGTTGAACTCCTACGAGCAGTACTTC. Protein: CASSPRDRLNSYEQYF. Supplemented by reference TRBV19 and TRBJ2-7, the full variable domain reads DGGITQSPKYLFRKEGQNVTLSCEQNLNHDAMYWYRQDPGQGLRLIYYSQIVNDFQKGDIAEGYSVSREKKESFPLTVTSAQKNPTAFYLCASSPRDRLNSYEQYFGPGTRLTVT.

This chain's CDR3 is CASSPLSGEQYF. The CDR3 DNA is TGTGCCAGCAGCCCCCTTTCGGGCGAGCAGTACTTC. The chain carries TRBV14 and TRBJ2-7; no clear D. Germline-derived CDR1 and CDR2 are SGHDN and FVKESK. This CDR3 comprises 12 residues. Trimming took 4 bases from V and 6 from J, leaving 10 bases between them.

This clonotype was picked up many times. J is TRBJ1-2 and V is TRBV7-2; D uncertain. Germline values: CDR1 SGHTA, CDR2 FQGNSA. CDR3 size: 13 residues. V lost 5 bases and J 8 bases, leaving 15 bases between the germline ends. CDR3 protein: CASSLGPLGGYTF. CDR3 DNA: TGTGCCAGCAGCCTCGGGCCCCTCGGGGGCTACACCTTC.

This clonotype was seen many times. The chain couples TRBV11-2 to TRBJ2-5; 8 nucleotides align to TRBD1. CDR1 is SGHAT, CDR2 FQNNGV, per germline. The CDR3 has 17 amino acids. J gave up 0 bases and V 1 base, and 7 bases lay outside the gene matches. This chain's CDR3 is CASSLVNRDRYQETQYF. The DNA of the CDR3 is TGTGCCAGCAGCTTAGTAAACCGGGACAGGTACCAAGAGACCCAGTACTTC.

This clonotype was counted at least ten times. The chain carries TRBV7-8 and TRBJ1-5; 7 bases align to TRBD1. The CDR3 length is 15 residues. The germline V gene has CDR1 SGHVS and CDR2 FQNEAQ. Trimming took 2 bases from V and 6 from J; bases not matched to a gene: 7. The CDR3 spells CASSLNRGSSQPQHF. The CDR3 DNA sequence: TGTGCCAGCAGCTTAAACAGGGGTTCATCTCAGCCCCAGCATTTT.

There are a few counts of this clonotype. The chain joins TRBV3-1 to TRBJ2-5; TRBD2 matches at 9 bases. V was pared by 1 base and J by 5 bases, with 8 bases of the junction left unmatched. CDR1 and CDR2 (germline): LGHDT, YNNKEL (reference sequence). The CDR3 covers 16 residues. The CDR3 reads CASSQGDSGRGETQYF. In DNA, the CDR3 is TGTGCCAGCAGCCAAGGCGATAGCGGGAGAGGCGAGACCCAGTACTTC.

Ten or more counts support this clonotype. The genes are TRBV7-9 and TRBJ2-5; possible D gene TRBD2, 6 bases. The CDR3 length is 14 residues. Germline values: CDR1 SEHNR, CDR2 FQNEAQ (reference sequence). The V gene lost 1 base and the J gene lost 4 bases, with 10 bases spanning the gap. The CDR3 loop reads CASSLVDGRETQYF. As DNA, the CDR3 is TGTGCCAGCAGCTTAGTAGACGGGAGAGAGACCCAGTACTTC.

This clonotype was detected a few times. This rearrangement joins TRBV13 to TRBJ1-1, with 7 bases lining up with TRBD1. The CDR3 runs 16 residues. The germline V gene encodes CDR1 PRHDT and CDR2 FYEKMQ (reference sequence). V trimming: 5 bases; J trimming: 1 base; junction bases outside the gene matches: 10. The CDR3 DNA reads as TGTGCCAGCAGCCTGACAGGGAAAACGGGGAACACTGAAGCTTTCTTT. Translating gives CASSLTGKTGNTEAFF.

The chain links TRBV6-1 to TRBJ2-5; 10 bases fit TRBD1. This CDR3 is 15 amino acids long. The ends lost 7 bases at V and 2 bases at J; junction bases unmatched: 7. Germline V CDR1 and CDR2: MNHNS, SASEGT. In nucleotides, the CDR3 is TGTGCCAGCAACTCTGGGACAGGGGTTCAAGAGACCCAGTACTTC. It translates to CASNSGTGVQETQYF.

The table lists this clonotype with many counts. The chain carries TRBV11-2 and TRBJ2-6; 7 bases line up with TRBD1. Per germline, CDR1 SGHAT and CDR2 FQNNGV. V lost 5 bases to trimming and J lost 0 bases; unmatched junction nucleotides: 10. The CDR3 is made up of 18 amino acids. CDR3 in amino acids: CASSTRGTVPSGANVLTF. For the CDR3, the DNA is TGTGCCAGCAGCACCAGGGGGACAGTCCCCTCTGGGGCCAACGTCCTGACTTTC.